These 18 T cell receptor beta chains originate from one sample sequenced in a study of liver allograft versus peripheral blood T cells. Overall study context: The authors compared T cell receptor repertoires in transplanted livers with those in the peripheral blood of recipients.

TCRdb itself ran the reads through MiXCR, one entry per CDR3 protein. This table has about 14,000 distinct CDR3 sequences, approximately 17% appearing once. These receptors all stem from a human patient who had a liver transplant. Some T cells may possibly be graft donor cells.

As regards this clonotype: Possible read error: a much larger clone is one base away. The J gene is TRBJ1-3, the V gene TRBV9; no clear D. The CDR3 sequence is 15 residues long. Germline values: CDR1 SGDLS, CDR2 YYNGEE. The CDR3 reads CANSVAIDEGNTIYF. CDR3 sequence (DNA): TGTGCCAACAGCGTAGCTATCGACGAGGGAAACACCATATATTTT.

By share of the sample, this clonotype is medium-sized (0.01 to 0.1%). V and J are TRBV19 and TRBJ2-1, with 7 bases fitting TRBD2. Looked up from germline, CDR1 is LNHDA and CDR2 is SQIVND (reference sequence). V trimming: 6 bases; J trimming: 5 bases; junction bases outside the gene matches: 13. The CDR3 is 16 amino acids. The CDR3 loop reads CASRPSWEGRDNEQFF. In nucleotides, the CDR3 is TGTGCCAGTAGACCTAGCTGGGAGGGTCGGGACAATGAGCAGTTCTTC.

This clonotype was seen ten or more times. J is TRBJ1-2 and V is TRBV6-5; D is perhaps TRBD1 (5 bases). The V end was cut by 6 bases, the J end by 2 bases, with 16 bases between. This CDR3 region has 15 residues. Germline values: CDR1 MNHEY, CDR2 SVGAGI. The CDR3 protein is CASRGEGRGNYGYTF. The CDR3 DNA is TGTGCCAGCAGGGGGGAGGGCAGAGGCAACTATGGCTACACCTTC.

The chain uses TRBV19 and TRBJ2-1, with 7 bases lining up with TRBD2. The CDR3 has 13 residues. CDR1 is LNHDA and CDR2 is SQIVND in the germline V gene (reference sequence). The trim removed 10 bases at V and 10 bases at J, leaving 13 bases unmatched. This chain's CDR3 is CATSGLVLGEQFF. CDR3 sequence (DNA): TGTGCCACTAGCGGACTAGTTCTAGGGGAGCAGTTCTTC. The variable domain in full, with the rest retrieved from reference TRBV19 and TRBJ2-1, is DGGITQSPKYLFRKEGQNVTLSCEQNLNHDAMYWYRQDPGQGLRLIYYSQIVNDFQKGDIAEGYSVSREKKESFPLTVTSAQKNPTAFYLCATSGLVLGEQFFGPGTRLTVL.

This clonotype is labeled medium-sized. The chain is built from TRBV15 and TRBJ1-5; D uncertain. Trimming took off 0 bases at V and 2 bases at J, with 8 bases between the two ends. This CDR3 has 15 residues. Per the germline V gene, CDR1 is LNHNV and CDR2 is YYDKDF (reference sequence). This CDR3 is CATSRDGQGNQPQHF. Here the CDR3 DNA reads TGTGCCACCAGCAGAGATGGGCAGGGCAATCAGCCCCAGCATTTT.

In the case of this clonotype: A much larger clone is a single base away; this may be a read error. The chain links TRBV6-6 to TRBJ2-3, with D perhaps TRBD2 (7 bases). Looked up from germline, CDR1 is MNHNY and CDR2 is SVGAGI (reference sequence). The V gene lost 7 bases and the J gene lost 0 bases, with 29 bases spanning the gap. The CDR3 runs 20 residues. This CDR3 reads CASTKLGGAAGKLSTDTQYF. CDR3 coding DNA: TGTGCCAGCACTAAACTAGGGGGGGCCGCTGGGAAGCTTAGCACAGATACGCAGTATTTT.

The V gene is TRBV2, the J gene TRBJ2-4; 7 positions match TRBD1. CDR3 length: 13 amino acids. Germline assignment: CDR1 SNHLY and CDR2 FYNNEI. V gave up 11 bases and J gave up 6 bases; unmatched junction bases: 10. Written as DNA, the CDR3 is TGTGCCGCCAAGAGGGGACAGATAAACATTCAGTACTTC. Translated, it gives CAAKRGQINIQYF.

The V call is TRBV28, the J call TRBJ2-5, with 7 positions matching TRBD2. The germline CDR1 and CDR2 sequences are MDHEN and SYDVKM. This CDR3 has 19 amino acids. V lost 6 bases, J lost 2 bases, and 21 bases stayed unmatched. The CDR3 DNA reads as TGTGCCAGCAGGGATCGAGGGGATTTTGGGCTAGCGGAGCAAGAGACCCAGTACTTC. Translated, it gives CASRDRGDFGLAEQETQYF.

This clonotype was detected only a few times. The chain joins TRBV6-5 to TRBJ1-5, with D unclear. The CDR3 contains 15 residues. The V gene's germline CDR1 is MNHEY and CDR2 SVGAGI. Trimming cost V 0 bases and J 4 bases, with 10 bases left between them. The CDR3 is CASSYSARTNQPQHF. For the CDR3, the DNA is TGTGCCAGCAGTTACTCGGCTAGGACTAATCAGCCCCAGCATTTT.

This clonotype is labeled medium-sized. V and J are TRBV5-6 and TRBJ2-5; 8 bases match TRBD1. CDR1 is SGHDT, CDR2 YYEEEE, per germline. The junction had 9 bases not matched to a gene; V was cut back by 0 bases and J by 5 bases. This CDR3 is 16 amino acids long. CDR3 protein: CASSLDGQGISETQYF. DNA of the CDR3: TGTGCCAGCAGCTTGGATGGACAGGGTATATCGGAGACCCAGTACTTC.

Notes on this clonotype: This may stem from a read error, because a much larger clone lies one nucleotide away. The genes are TRBV19 and TRBJ2-3; D remains ambiguous. Trimming shortened V by 6 bases and J by 6 bases, and 13 bases separated the two germline ends. The CDR3 runs 13 residues. The germline gives CDR1 LNHDA, CDR2 SQIVND (reference sequence). CDR3 sequence reads: CASSLNSYDTQYF. Here the CDR3 DNA reads TGTGCCAGTAGCTTAAACTCATATGATACGCAGTATTTT.

This clonotype counts as medium-sized. This chain uses TRBV10-3 with TRBJ2-7, with D tentatively TRBD1 (6 bases). The CDR3 has 17 amino acids. V lost 0 bases and J 0 bases, leaving 15 bases between the germline ends. From germline, CDR1 is ENHRY and CDR2 SYGVKD. The CDR3 nucleotides read TGTGCCATCAGTGAGTCCTCGCGGACAGCAAGCTCCTACGAGCAGTACTTC. This encodes CAISESSRTASSYEQYF.

The CDR3 region has the DNA TGTGCCAGTAGTACGACTAGCGGGAAGGATACGCAGTATTTT. This encodes CASSTTSGKDTQYF. The chain uses TRBV19 and TRBJ2-3; 11 bases fit TRBD2. This CDR3 spans 14 amino acids. Unmatched junction bases numbered 3, after V lost 4 bases and J lost 6 bases. Per the germline V gene, CDR1 is LNHDA and CDR2 is SQIVND (reference sequence).

The genes are TRBV28 and TRBJ1-3; D is uncertain. V lost 10 bases, J lost 1 base, and 11 bases lay in between. The CDR3 spans 13 residues. The germline gives CDR1 MDHEN, CDR2 SYDVKM. CDR3: CANSPGSGNTIYF. The CDR3 nucleotides read TGTGCCAACAGCCCCGGGTCTGGAAACACCATATATTTT.

In the case of this clonotype: Given a much more abundant clone one base away, this may be a read error. The chain has TRBV6-2 or TRBV6-3 and TRBJ2-7; maybe TRBD2 (5 bases). This CDR3 is built from 15 residues. Germline-derived CDR1 and CDR2 are MNHEY and SVGEGT. Written as DNA, the CDR3 is TGTGCCAGCAGTGGTACGGTGAGCGGATACTACGAGCGGTACTTC. It specifies CASSGTVSGYYERYF.

This clonotype is medium-sized by share. The CDR3 sequence is CASSLVSRTYEQYF. DNA of the CDR3: TGTGCCAGCAGCTTAGTTAGCAGGACCTACGAGCAGTACTTC. This rearrangement joins TRBV7-2 to TRBJ2-7; no clear D. Germline V gene lookup returns CDR1 SGHTA and CDR2 FQGNSA. V was trimmed by 1 base and J by 2 bases, leaving 9 bases between them. The CDR3 has 14 residues.

This clonotype is labeled as medium-sized (0.01 to 0.1%). V and J are TRBV29-1 and TRBJ1-4; D possibly corresponds to TRBD1 (5 bases). The length of the CDR3 is 13 residues. With 5 bases removed from V and 5 bases from J, the gap between germline ends came to 12 bases. CDR1 and CDR2 from the germline V gene are SQVTM and ANQGSEA. The CDR3 nucleotides read TGCAGCGTTAGGGACGGGGGAAATGAAAAACTGTTTTTT. Protein product: CSVRDGGNEKLFF.

This clonotype is medium-sized in the sample. The V call is TRBV10-3, the J call TRBJ2-5, with D unclear. This CDR3 is built from 15 residues. Germline V gene lookup returns CDR1 ENHRY and CDR2 SYGVKD. V was pared by 0 bases and J by 2 bases, with 10 bases between. The CDR3 here is CAISESWTAQETQYF. The CDR3 bases are TGTGCCATCAGTGAGTCGTGGACGGCACAAGAGACCCAGTACTTC.